One and the same sample provided the 28 T cell receptor beta chains below, sequenced in a study of synovial regulatory T cells in juvenile arthritis. The assay was immunoSEQ multiplex PCR, and TCRdb's table has in-frame clones only and misses some. In total, the table holds about 10,000 clones. The sequencing input was Treg cells from blood. Subset described: remaining (HLA-DR-negative) circulating blood Treg cells. These TCRs come from a donor younger than 30 with juvenile idiopathic arthritis.

J is TRBJ2-3 and V is TRBV28; the TCRdb call, TRBD2, lacks DNA for checking. The germline V gene encodes CDR1 MDHEN and CDR2 SYDVKM. The CDR3 totals 13 residues. The protein alone is recorded here. CDR3: CASSFDGSKTQYF.

CDR3: CASTGTGLNQPQHF. This rearrangement joins TRBV27 to TRBJ1-5; TCRdb returns TRBD1, unconfirmable since there is no DNA. The CDR3 runs 14 residues. DNA is not recorded here. Germline CDR1 is MNHEY and CDR2 is SMNVEV (reference sequence).

This chain joins TRBV7-2 and TRBJ1-3. This CDR3 region has 14 residues. No DNA has been recorded. Germline CDR1 is SGHTA and CDR2 is FQGNSA. The CDR3 region is CASSPGSPGNTIYF.

This chain uses TRBV5-1 with TRBJ1-3. Germline lookup yields CDR1 SGHRS and CDR2 YFSETQ. CDR3 length: 13 amino acids. Only the protein is available. CDR3 in amino acids: CASRGSSGNTIYF.

The V call is TRBV10-3, the J call TRBJ2-5; the TCRdb D gene call, TRBD1, has no DNA to confirm it. There are 15 residues in the CDR3. No DNA is recorded. From germline, CDR1 is ENHRY and CDR2 SYGVKD. This CDR3 is CAISPGQGVKETQYF.

The chain uses TRBV25-1 and TRBJ2-7; no DNA is available, so the TRBD2 call from TCRdb remains unchecked. Germline V gene data show CDR1 as MGHDK and CDR2 as SYGVNS. This CDR3 contains 17 residues. Only the protein is on record. CDR3 in amino acids: CASSAHAPPGLGDEQYF.

V and J are TRBV7-6 and TRBJ1-1; the TCRdb call, TRBD1, lacks DNA for checking. In germline, CDR1 is SGHVS, CDR2 FNYEAQ. The CDR3 is made up of 15 amino acids. The protein alone is recorded here. CDR3 loop: CASSDRRQGNTEAFF. The complete variable domain, with remaining parts taken from reference TRBV7-6 and TRBJ1-1, reads GAGVSQSPRYKVTKRGQDVALRCDPISGHVSLYWYRQALGQGPEFLTYFNYEAQQDKSGLPNDRFSAERPEGSISTLTIQRTEQRDSAMYRCASSDRRQGNTEAFFGQGTRLTVV.

This sequence joins TRBV19 and TRBJ2-4. From germline, CDR1 is LNHDA and CDR2 SQIVND (reference sequence). This CDR3 has 13 amino acids. DNA is not on record. The CDR3 loop is CASSMEGGNIQYF.

This chain uses TRBV27 with TRBJ2-6; TCRdb indicates TRBD2, and absent DNA this call remains unverified. The CDR3 spans 18 residues. Only the protein sequence is given. Germline-derived CDR1 and CDR2 are MNHEY and SMNVEV (reference sequence). The CDR3 here is CASTTRGGEILGANVLTF. Complete variable domain (other parts from reference TRBV27 and TRBJ2-6): EAQVTQNPRYLITVTGKKLTVTCSQNMNHEYMSWYRQDPGLGLRQIYYSMNVEVTDKGDVPEGYKVSRKEKRNFPLILESPSPNQTSLYFCASTTRGGEILGANVLTFGAGSRLTVL.

V is TRBV9 and J is TRBJ1-1; there is no DNA to check the TCRdb D call of TRBD1. The germline gives CDR1 SGDLS, CDR2 YYNGEE. The CDR3 is 15 residues long. No coding sequence is recorded. The CDR3 here is CASSSRQGARTEAFF.

The chain carries TRBV7-6 and TRBJ1-5; the TCRdb call, TRBD1, lacks DNA for checking. This CDR3 is built from 21 residues. Only the protein is available. CDR1 and CDR2 (germline): SGHVS, FNYEAQ. CDR3 residues: CASSLLKVGGRGSASNQPQHF.

This sequence joins TRBV5-1 and TRBJ2-3; TCRdb returns TRBD1, unconfirmable since there is no DNA. The CDR3 is 13 amino acids. A DNA sequence was not provided. The V gene's germline CDR1 is SGHRS and CDR2 YFSETQ. This CDR3 is CASSTTGVDTQYF.

The chain uses TRBV18 and TRBJ2-2; the D gene TCRdb calls, TRBD2, cannot be checked with no DNA. The CDR3 loop spans 12 amino acids. No DNA is given. Germline V gives CDR1 KGHSH, CDR2 LQKENI. CDR3 amino acids: CASSPYTGELFF.

V and J are TRBV19 and TRBJ1-5. Germline lookup yields CDR1 LNHDA and CDR2 SQIVND (reference sequence). This CDR3 is built from 14 residues. Only the protein is on record. The CDR3 is CASSAPGINQPQHF.

This clone ranks as medium-sized in terms of frequency. J is TRBJ1-3 and V is TRBV19; absent DNA, TCRdb's TRBD1 call cannot be checked. CDR3 length equals 13 residues. No DNA has been recorded. Germline CDR1 and CDR2: LNHDA and SQIVND (reference sequence). The CDR3 is CASSQGAGNTIYF. Based on the CDR3 plus reference TRBV19 and TRBJ1-3, the full variable domain is DGGITQSPKYLFRKEGQNVTLSCEQNLNHDAMYWYRQDPGQGLRLIYYSQIVNDFQKGDIAEGYSVSREKKESFPLTVTSAQKNPTAFYLCASSQGAGNTIYFGEGSWLTVV.

This clone registers medium-sized (0.01 to 0.1%) by frequency. The V and J genes are TRBV4-1 and TRBJ1-3; TCRdb designates TRBD1, a call that cannot be tested without DNA. The germline CDR1 and CDR2 sequences are MGHRA and YSYEKL. The CDR3 has 15 amino acids. No DNA sequence is on record. CDR3: CASSQDKRGGNTIYF.

The J gene is TRBJ2-7, the V gene TRBV30; checking the TCRdb D call of TRBD1 is not possible without DNA. CDR3 length: 15 amino acids. The protein alone is recorded here. From germline, CDR1 is GTSNPN and CDR2 SVGIG (reference sequence). The CDR3 here is CAWTTLGTGGYEQYF.

The chain joins TRBV6-5 to TRBJ2-7; TCRdb calls TRBD2, which cannot be checked without DNA. CDR1 is MNHEY, CDR2 SVGAGI, per germline. The CDR3 spans 14 residues. The protein alone is recorded here. The chain's CDR3 is CASRLAGGMDEQYF.

The chain joins TRBV2 to TRBJ1-1; as DNA is missing, the TRBD1 call by TCRdb cannot be tested. CDR1 is SNHLY, CDR2 FYNNEI, per germline. The CDR3 extends over 13 amino acids. The DNA is not on file. This chain's CDR3 is CASRWTSITEAFF.

V is TRBV7-8 and J is TRBJ1-2; the TCRdb call, TRBD1, lacks DNA for checking. This CDR3 spans 13 amino acids. Nucleotide data are not available. In germline, CDR1 is SGHVS, CDR2 FQNEAQ. CDR3 sequence: CASSLDSYYGYTF.

V usage is TRBV19 and J usage is TRBJ2-1; TCRdb outputs TRBD1, but without DNA this stays unchecked. This CDR3 spans 15 amino acids. The DNA is not on file. Germline assignment: CDR1 LNHDA and CDR2 SQIVND (reference sequence). CDR3 in amino acids: CASSPYRDYYNEQFF.

By frequency, this clone registers medium-sized. This sequence joins TRBV6-1 and TRBJ1-3. The CDR3 has 14 amino acids. The DNA is unrecorded. Germline assignment: CDR1 MNHNS and CDR2 SASEGT. CDR3 protein: CASSERGTGNTIYF.

The chain employs TRBV29-1 and TRBJ1-2; TCRdb's D call of TRBD1 is untestable without DNA. CDR1 is SQVTM and CDR2 is ANQGSEA in the germline V gene. This CDR3 contains 14 residues. The DNA is not on file. CDR3 amino acids: CSVESGQSNGGYTF. Based on the CDR3 plus reference TRBV29-1 and TRBJ1-2, the full variable domain is SAVISQKPSRDICQRGTSLTIQCQVDSQVTMMFWYRQQPGQSLTLIATANQGSEATYESGFVIDKFPISRPNLTFSTLTVSNMSPEDSSIYLCSVESGQSNGGYTFGSGTRLTVV.

V gene TRBV2 combines with J gene TRBJ2-7; as DNA is missing, the TRBD2 call by TCRdb cannot be tested. The CDR3 runs to 15 residues. No DNA is listed. The germline V gene encodes CDR1 SNHLY and CDR2 FYNNEI. The CDR3 here is CASSEGGTLTYEQYF.

The rearrangement uses TRBV7-9 and TRBJ1-2; TCRdb's assignment of TRBD1 cannot be checked, as there is no DNA. This CDR3 has 17 amino acids. The DNA sequence is not available. CDR1 and CDR2 from the germline V gene are SEHNR and FQNEAQ (reference sequence). The CDR3 here is CASSLVRRDRAGFGYTF. The full variable domain, with the rest looked up from reference TRBV7-9 and TRBJ1-2, is DTGVSQNPRHKITKRGQNVTFRCDPISEHNRLYWYRQTLGQGPEFLTYFQNEAQLEKSRLLSDRFSAERPKGSFSTLEIQRTEQGDSAMYLCASSLVRRDRAGFGYTFGSGTRLTVV.

The chain couples TRBV30 to TRBJ2-2. Germline lookup yields CDR1 GTSNPN and CDR2 SVGIG (reference sequence). This CDR3 has 16 residues. DNA is not on record. The CDR3 loop reads CAWLPTGTPNTGELFF.

The V gene is TRBV14, the J gene TRBJ2-3; TCRdb names TRBD2, which stays unverified in the absence of DNA. Germline V gene sequence: CDR1 SGHDN, CDR2 FVKESK. The CDR3 runs 16 residues. The entry carries no DNA sequence. CDR3 region: CASSLGLAGGTDTQYF. Filled out from reference TRBV14 and TRBJ2-3, the complete variable domain reads EAGVTQFPSHSVIEKGQTVTLRCDPISGHDNLYWYRRVMGKEIKFLLHFVKESKQDESGMPNNRFLAERTGGTYSTLKVQPAELEDSGVYFCASSLGLAGGTDTQYFGPGTRLTVL.

The chain has TRBV19 and TRBJ1-1; TCRdb outputs TRBD1, but without DNA this stays unchecked. The germline CDR1 and CDR2 sequences are LNHDA and SQIVND (reference sequence). The CDR3 covers 15 residues. The DNA sequence is not available. The CDR3 loop reads CASITTRGRNTEAFF.